A single sample is the source of the 17 T cell receptor beta chains below, sequenced in a study of regulatory T cells in long-lasting Graves disease. CDR3 regions were amplified by Arm-PCR using iRepertoire HTBI primers to build TCR beta libraries. MiXCR, run by TCRdb on the multiplex PCR reads, gives a single entry per CDR3 protein. Counted here are about 430,000 distinct CDR3 sequences, roughly 15% occurring once; the ten biggest clones make up approximately 7.8%. The time point: newly diagnosed GD, antithyroid drugs for less than 3 months. Extracted PBMC RNA gave rise to the TCR library. The same sample was also used in a study of T cells in Graves' hyperthyroidism and ophthalmopathy.

The material was peripheral blood mononuclear cells (PBMCs), obtained at new diagnosis, from a patient treated with antithyroid drugs. The receptors here all came from a woman aged 40 to 50 with Graves disease.

On this clonotype itself: No DNA is shown, since the ends of the CDR3 on it are uncertain; the CDR3 is the one TCRdb lists. This chain uses TRBV11-3 with TRBJ2-2; no check of the table's D call, TRBD2, against the DNA was made. Germline CDR1 SGHNT, CDR2 YENEEA. The CDR3 region is 16 residues in length, termini included. This CDR3 reads CASSPPLAGGPGSCFF.

The J gene is TRBJ2-5, the V gene TRBV2; D could derive from TRBD1 or TRBD2 (5 bases each). Germline CDR1 and CDR2: SNHLY and FYNNEI. CDR3 length: 16 amino acids. The V end lost 6 bases, the J end lost 1 base, and 18 bases lay between the germline ends. The CDR3 loop reads CASSPPRGVAQETQYF. The DNA of the CDR3 is TGTGCCAGCAGCCCCCCGAGGGGTGTTGCCCAAGAGACCCAGTACTTC.

This clonotype appeared many times. This chain uses TRBV29-1 with TRBJ2-5; tentatively, D is TRBD1 or TRBD2 (5 bases each). The germline gives CDR1 SQVTM, CDR2 ANQGSEA. The V and J ends lost 4 bases and 7 bases respectively, with 19 bases between them. This CDR3 is built from 14 residues. CDR3 sequence (DNA): TGCAGCGTTGTAGACGGGGCGACTACCGGGACCCAGTACTTC. Protein product: CSVVDGATTGTQYF.

The chain couples TRBV6-1 to TRBJ2-1; 10 positions match TRBD2. Germline V gene sequence: CDR1 MNHNS, CDR2 SASEGT. With 8 bases clipped from V and 5 bases from J, the junction kept 12 bases outside the gene matches. This CDR3 is 16 amino acids long. The CDR3 nucleotides are TGTGCCAGCCGAGACGGTCGGACTAGCGGAAACAATGAGCAGTTCTTC. Amino acids: CASRDGRTSGNNEQFF.

This clonotype was seen repeatedly, ten times or more. The rearrangement links TRBV11-3 to TRBJ1-1, with D hard to call. Trimming left V 1 base short and J 12 bases short, with 9 bases between. CDR1 and CDR2 from the germline V gene are SGHNT and YENEEA. CDR3 length equals 11 residues. CDR3 sequence (DNA): TGTGCCAGCAGCTTAGGGGAGGAGTCTTTCTTT. It specifies CASSLGEESFF. Drawing the rest from reference TRBV11-3 and TRBJ1-1, the complete variable domain is EAGVVQSPRYKIIEKKQPVAFWCNPISGHNTLYWYLQNLGQGPELLIRYENEEAVDDSQLPKDRFSAERLKGVDSTLKIQPAELGDSAVYLCASSLGEESFFGQGTRLTVV.

This clonotype was counted ten times or more. CDR3 protein: CASSLSYGNEKLFF. CDR3 bases: TGTGCCAGCAGTTTGAGCTACGGAAACGAAAAACTGTTTTTT. The J gene is TRBJ1-4, the V gene TRBV12-3 or TRBV12-4; unclear D gene. V gave up 3 bases and J gave up 8 bases, with 13 bases separating them. The CDR3 spans 14 residues.

This clonotype was recorded at least ten times. This chain joins TRBV28 and TRBJ2-7, with D perhaps matching TRBD1 (6 bases). Germline loops: CDR1 MDHEN, CDR2 SYDVKM. The ends were cut back, 5 bases at V and 2 bases at J, with 16 bases in the middle. The CDR3 has 15 residues. For the CDR3, the DNA is TGTGCCAGCAGTCGTTACAGGGCACCTCCCTACGAGCAGTACTTC. Protein: CASSRYRAPPYEQYF.

This clonotype has a handful of counts. The chain carries TRBV5-1 and TRBJ2-5, with D possibly matching TRBD2 (5 bases). The CDR3 is 15 amino acids. V lost 1 base and J 5 bases, leaving 15 bases between the germline ends. Germline CDR1 SGHRS, CDR2 YFSETQ. The CDR3, as DNA: TGCGCCAGCAGCTTGCGGGGTGGCCAAGTGGAGACCCAGTACTTC. It yields the protein CASSLRGGQVETQYF.

The V gene is TRBV7-3, the J gene TRBJ2-1, with 11 positions matching TRBD1. The CDR3 runs 15 residues. Germline V gives CDR1 SGHTA, CDR2 FQGTGA. The V gene end was trimmed by 4 bases and the J gene end by 10 bases; junction bases not matched to a gene: 9. CDR3 amino acids: CASSWTGGPPSEQFF. The CDR3 region has the DNA TGTGCCAGCAGCTGGACAGGGGGCCCCCCTTCCGAGCAGTTCTTC.

This clonotype turned up a few times. The gene calls are TRBV20-1 and TRBJ2-3; no reliable D call. The CDR3 consists of 14 residues. Looked up from germline, CDR1 is DFQATT and CDR2 is SNEGSKA (reference sequence). Trimming stripped 4 bases from V and 0 bases from J, with 11 bases between. Here the CDR3 DNA reads TGCAGTGCTACAATAGACGATAGCACAGATACGCAGTATTTT. It is translated as CSATIDDSTDTQYF.

In its sample, this clonotype was seen once. A read error may be the cause here, since a much bigger clone is one base away. The chain combines TRBV10-3 with TRBJ2-7; 11 bases are shared with TRBD2. The ends lost 4 bases at V and 0 bases at J; junction bases unmatched: 2. CDR3 length equals 15 residues. In germline, CDR1 is ENHRY, CDR2 SYGVKD. For the CDR3, the DNA is TGTGCCATCAGTGCCGGGACTAGCGGCTCCTACGAGCAGTACTTC. It encodes CAISAGTSGSYEQYF.

There are many counts of this clonotype. This rearrangement joins TRBV6-2 or TRBV6-3 to TRBJ2-1, with D unclear. The germline gives CDR1 MNHEY, CDR2 SVGEGT. The CDR3 is made up of 11 amino acids. V gave up 5 bases and J gave up 12 bases, with 11 bases separating them. CDR3 DNA: TGTGCCAGCAGTGAGGTTGTGGGGCAGTTCTTC. Its protein is CASSEVVGQFF.

This sequence joins TRBV25-1 and TRBJ1-4; no clear D. The germline CDR1 and CDR2 sequences are MGHDK and SYGVNS. The CDR3 runs to 14 residues. V dropped 6 bases and J dropped 1 base, with 9 bases sitting between them. The CDR3 region has the DNA TGTGCCAGCAGCCAAAGTGTAACTAATGAAAAACTGTTTTTT. This gives the protein CASSQSVTNEKLFF.

This clonotype was recorded a few times. The rearrangement links TRBV18 to TRBJ2-7; 15 nucleotides agree with TRBD2. Germline trimming cut 3 bases from V and 6 bases from J; bases unmatched to any gene: 6. There are 16 residues in the CDR3. Germline V gives CDR1 KGHSH, CDR2 LQKENI. The CDR3 protein is CASSPRTSGRALEQYF. The CDR3 DNA sequence: TGTGCCAGCTCACCCCGGACTAGCGGGAGGGCCCTCGAGCAGTACTTC.

The J gene is TRBJ2-7, the V gene TRBV24-1; D possibly corresponds to TRBD1 (6 bases). The V and J ends lost 9 bases and 2 bases respectively, with 13 bases between them. Germline V gene sequence: CDR1 KGHDR, CDR2 SFDVKD. This CDR3 is built from 13 residues. The DNA for the CDR3 is TGTGCCACCCACTACAGGGATGCCTACGAGCAGTACTTC. Amino acids: CATHYRDAYEQYF.

This clonotype turned up a few times. J is TRBJ1-2 and V is TRBV7-6; 8 bases align to TRBD1. The CDR3 runs 15 residues. V gave up 0 bases and J gave up 2 bases; unmatched junction bases: 2. CDR1 and CDR2 (germline): SGHVS, FNYEAQ. The CDR3 is CASSLAQGANYGYTF. CDR3 DNA sequence: TGTGCCAGCAGCTTAGCCCAGGGGGCGAACTATGGCTACACCTTC.

J is TRBJ2-1 and V is TRBV3-1; D gene unclear. There are 11 residues in the CDR3. Germline V gene lookup returns CDR1 LGHDT and CDR2 YNNKEL (reference sequence). The germline V and J ends were trimmed by 0 bases and 9 bases, with 3 bases remaining between them. The CDR3 sequence: CASSQEAEQFF. The CDR3, as DNA: TGTGCCAGCAGCCAAGAAGCTGAGCAGTTCTTC.